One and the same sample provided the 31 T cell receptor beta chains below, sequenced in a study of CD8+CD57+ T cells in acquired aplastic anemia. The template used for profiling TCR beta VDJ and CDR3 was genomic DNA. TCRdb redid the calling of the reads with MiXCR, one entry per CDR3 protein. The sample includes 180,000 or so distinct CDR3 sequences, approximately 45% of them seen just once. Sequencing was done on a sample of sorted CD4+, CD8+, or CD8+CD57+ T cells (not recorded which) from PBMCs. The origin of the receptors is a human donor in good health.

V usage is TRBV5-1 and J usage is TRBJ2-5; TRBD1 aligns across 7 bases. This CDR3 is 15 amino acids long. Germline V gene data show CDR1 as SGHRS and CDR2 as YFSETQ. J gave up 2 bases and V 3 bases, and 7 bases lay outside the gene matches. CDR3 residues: CASSSGRGKQETQYF. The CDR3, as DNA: TGCGCCAGCAGCTCGGGCAGGGGGAAACAAGAGACCCAGTACTTC.

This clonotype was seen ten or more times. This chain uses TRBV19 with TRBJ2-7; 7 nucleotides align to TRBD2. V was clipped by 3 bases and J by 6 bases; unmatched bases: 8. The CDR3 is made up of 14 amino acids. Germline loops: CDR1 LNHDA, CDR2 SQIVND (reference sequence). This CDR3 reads CASSIGRARSEQYF. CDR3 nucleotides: TGTGCCAGTAGTATTGGGAGGGCAAGGAGCGAGCAGTACTTC.

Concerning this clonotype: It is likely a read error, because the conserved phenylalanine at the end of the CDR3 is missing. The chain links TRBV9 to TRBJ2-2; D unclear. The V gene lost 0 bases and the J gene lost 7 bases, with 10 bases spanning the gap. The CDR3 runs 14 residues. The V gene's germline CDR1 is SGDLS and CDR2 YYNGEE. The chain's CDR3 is CASSVALVDGELFL. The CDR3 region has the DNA TGTGCCAGCAGCGTAGCCCTAGTGGACGGGGAGCTGTTTCTT.

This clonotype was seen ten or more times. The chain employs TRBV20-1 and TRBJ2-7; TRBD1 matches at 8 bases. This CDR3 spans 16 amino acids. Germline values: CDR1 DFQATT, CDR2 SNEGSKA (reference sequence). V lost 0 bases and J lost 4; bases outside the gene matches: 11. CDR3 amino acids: CSARDWYGRGPYEQYF. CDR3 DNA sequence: TGCAGTGCTAGAGATTGGTACGGCAGGGGGCCATACGAGCAGTACTTC.

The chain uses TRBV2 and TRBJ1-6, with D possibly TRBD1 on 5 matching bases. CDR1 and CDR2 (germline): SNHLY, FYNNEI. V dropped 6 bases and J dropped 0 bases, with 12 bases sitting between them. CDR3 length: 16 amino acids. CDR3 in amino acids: CASSPSGHSYNSPLHF. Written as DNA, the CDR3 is TGTGCCAGCAGCCCCTCGGGGCACTCCTATAATTCACCCCTCCACTTT.

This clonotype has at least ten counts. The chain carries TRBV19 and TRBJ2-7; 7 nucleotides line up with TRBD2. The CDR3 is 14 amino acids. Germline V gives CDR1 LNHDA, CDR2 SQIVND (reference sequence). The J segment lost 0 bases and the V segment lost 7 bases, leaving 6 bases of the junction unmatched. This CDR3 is CASNPGGRSYEQYF. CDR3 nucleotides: TGTGCCAGTAACCCGGGGGGACGCTCCTACGAGCAGTACTTC. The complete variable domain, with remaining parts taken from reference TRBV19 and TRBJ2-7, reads DGGITQSPKYLFRKEGQNVTLSCEQNLNHDAMYWYRQDPGQGLRLIYYSQIVNDFQKGDIAEGYSVSREKKESFPLTVTSAQKNPTAFYLCASNPGGRSYEQYFGPGTRLTVT.

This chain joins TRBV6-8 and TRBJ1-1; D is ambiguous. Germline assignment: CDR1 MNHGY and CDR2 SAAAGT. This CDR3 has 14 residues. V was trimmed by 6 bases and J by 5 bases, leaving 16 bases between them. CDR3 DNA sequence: TGTGCCAGCAGGAAGGCATTGGGGAAGACTGAAGCTTTCTTT. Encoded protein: CASRKALGKTEAFF.

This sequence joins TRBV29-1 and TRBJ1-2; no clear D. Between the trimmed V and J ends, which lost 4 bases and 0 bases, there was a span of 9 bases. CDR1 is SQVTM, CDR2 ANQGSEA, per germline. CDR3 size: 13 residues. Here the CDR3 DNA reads TGCAGCGTTGGCAGCGGAGCTAACTATGGCTACACCTTC. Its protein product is CSVGSGANYGYTF.

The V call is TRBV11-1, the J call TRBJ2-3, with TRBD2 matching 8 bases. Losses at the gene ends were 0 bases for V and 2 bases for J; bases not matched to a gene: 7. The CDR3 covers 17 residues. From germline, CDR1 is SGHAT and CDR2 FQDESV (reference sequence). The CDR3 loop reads CASSLAVIAGTTDTQYF. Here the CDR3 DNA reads TGTGCCAGCAGCTTAGCGGTGATAGCGGGAACCACAGATACGCAGTATTTT.

CDR3 protein: CASSHRVGQETQYF. CDR3 DNA sequence: TGTGCCAGCTCACACAGGGTGGGTCAAGAGACCCAGTACTTC. The chain recombines TRBV18 with TRBJ2-5; D perhaps matches TRBD1 (6 bases). Germline CDR1 is KGHSH and CDR2 is LQKENI. The CDR3 runs to 14 residues. With 4 bases removed from V and 2 bases from J, the gap between germline ends came to 11 bases.

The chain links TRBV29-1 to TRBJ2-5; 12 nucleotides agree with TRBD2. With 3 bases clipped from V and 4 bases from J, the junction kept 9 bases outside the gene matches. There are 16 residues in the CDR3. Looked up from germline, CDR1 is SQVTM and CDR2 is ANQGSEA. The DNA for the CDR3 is TGCAGCGTTGAGGGTGCGACTAGCGGGAGTCCAGAGACCCAGTACTTC. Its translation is CSVEGATSGSPETQYF.

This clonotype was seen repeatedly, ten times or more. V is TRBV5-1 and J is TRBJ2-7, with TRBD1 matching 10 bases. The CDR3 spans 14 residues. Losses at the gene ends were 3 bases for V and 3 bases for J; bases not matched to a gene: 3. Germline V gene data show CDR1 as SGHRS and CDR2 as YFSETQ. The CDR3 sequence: CASSSRDRGYEQYF. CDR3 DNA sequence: TGCGCCAGCAGCTCCCGGGACAGGGGCTACGAGCAGTACTTC.

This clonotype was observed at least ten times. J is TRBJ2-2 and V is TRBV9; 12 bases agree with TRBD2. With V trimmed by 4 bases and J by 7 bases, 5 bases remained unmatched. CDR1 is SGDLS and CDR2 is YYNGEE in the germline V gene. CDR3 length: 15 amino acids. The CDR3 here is CASSRTSGVGGELFF. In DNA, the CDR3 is TGTGCCAGCAGCAGGACTAGCGGGGTAGGCGGGGAGCTGTTTTTT.

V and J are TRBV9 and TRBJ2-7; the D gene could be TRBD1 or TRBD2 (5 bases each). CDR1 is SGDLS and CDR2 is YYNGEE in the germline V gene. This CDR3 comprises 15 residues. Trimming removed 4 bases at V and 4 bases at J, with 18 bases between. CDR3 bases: TGTGCCAGCAGCCTTGCCGGGACCGGCATGTACGAGCAGTACTTC. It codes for CASSLAGTGMYEQYF.

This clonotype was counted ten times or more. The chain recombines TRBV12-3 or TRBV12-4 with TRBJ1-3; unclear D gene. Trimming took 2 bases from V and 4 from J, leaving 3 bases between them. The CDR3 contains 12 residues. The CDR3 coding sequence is TGTGCCAGCAGTTTACGAGGAAACACCATATATTTT. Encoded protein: CASSLRGNTIYF.

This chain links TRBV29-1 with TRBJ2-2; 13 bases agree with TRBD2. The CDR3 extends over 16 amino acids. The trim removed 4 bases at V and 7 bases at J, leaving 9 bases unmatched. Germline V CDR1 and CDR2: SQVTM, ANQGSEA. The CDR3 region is CSVARGTSGMSGELFF. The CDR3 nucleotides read TGCAGCGTTGCTCGGGGGACTAGCGGGATGAGCGGGGAGCTGTTTTTT.

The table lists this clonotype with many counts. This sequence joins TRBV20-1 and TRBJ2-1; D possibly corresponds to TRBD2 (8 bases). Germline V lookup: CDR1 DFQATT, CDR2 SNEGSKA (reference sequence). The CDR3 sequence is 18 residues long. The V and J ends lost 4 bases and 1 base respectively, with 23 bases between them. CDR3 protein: CSATRQGWTGGSYNEQFF. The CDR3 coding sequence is TGCAGTGCTACTCGACAGGGATGGACGGGAGGGTCCTACAATGAGCAGTTCTTC.

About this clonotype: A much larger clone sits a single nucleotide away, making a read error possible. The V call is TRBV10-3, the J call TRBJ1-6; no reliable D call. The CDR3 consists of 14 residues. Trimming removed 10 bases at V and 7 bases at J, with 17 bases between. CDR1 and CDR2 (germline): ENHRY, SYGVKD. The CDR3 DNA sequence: TGTGCCAGCACTCCGTTACAGAACAATTCACCCCTCCACTTT. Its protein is CASTPLQNNSPLHF.

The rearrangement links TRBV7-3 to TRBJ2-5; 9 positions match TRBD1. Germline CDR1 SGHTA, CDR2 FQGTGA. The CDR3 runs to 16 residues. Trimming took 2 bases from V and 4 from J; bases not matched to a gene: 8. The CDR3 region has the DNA TGTGCCAGCAGCTTAGGACAGGGGAAGGTCGGAGAGACCCAGTACTTC. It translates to CASSLGQGKVGETQYF.

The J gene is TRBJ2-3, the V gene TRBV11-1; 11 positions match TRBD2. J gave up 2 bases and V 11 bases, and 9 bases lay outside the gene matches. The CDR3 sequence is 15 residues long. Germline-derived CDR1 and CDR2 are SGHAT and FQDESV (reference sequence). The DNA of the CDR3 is TGTGCCGGGGAGACTAGCGGGACGTACACAGATACGCAGTATTTT. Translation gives CAGETSGTYTDTQYF.

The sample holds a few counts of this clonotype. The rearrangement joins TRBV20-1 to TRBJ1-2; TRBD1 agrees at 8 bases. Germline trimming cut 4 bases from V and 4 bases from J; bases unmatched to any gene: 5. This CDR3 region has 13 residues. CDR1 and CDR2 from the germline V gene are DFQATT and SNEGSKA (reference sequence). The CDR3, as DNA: TGCAGTGCTACAGGGGGCAGTGTCTATGGCTACACCTTC. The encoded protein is CSATGGSVYGYTF.

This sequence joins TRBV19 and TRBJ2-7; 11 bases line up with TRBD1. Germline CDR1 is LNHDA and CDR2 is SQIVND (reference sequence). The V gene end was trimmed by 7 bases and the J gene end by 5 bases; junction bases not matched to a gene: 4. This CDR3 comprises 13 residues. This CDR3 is CASTRTGGHEQYF. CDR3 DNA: TGTGCCAGTACCCGGACAGGGGGCCACGAGCAGTACTTC.

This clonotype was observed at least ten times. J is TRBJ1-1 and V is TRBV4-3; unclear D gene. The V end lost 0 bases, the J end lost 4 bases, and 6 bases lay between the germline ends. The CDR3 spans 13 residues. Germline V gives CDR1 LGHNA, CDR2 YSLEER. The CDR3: CASSQERGTEAFF. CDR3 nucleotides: TGCGCCAGCAGCCAAGAGCGAGGCACTGAAGCTTTCTTT.

Written as DNA, the CDR3 is TGTGCCAGCGGGAATGGATTGGAGACCCAGTACTTC. It specifies CASGNGLETQYF. The V gene is TRBV9, the J gene TRBJ2-5; D remains ambiguous. Trimming cost V 7 bases and J 5 bases, with 12 bases left between them. The CDR3 length is 12 residues. In germline, CDR1 is SGDLS, CDR2 YYNGEE. The whole variable domain, filled in from reference TRBV9 and TRBJ2-5, reads DSGVTQTPKHLITATGQRVTLRCSPRSGDLSVYWYQQSLDQGLQFLIQYYNGEERAKGNILERFSAQQFPDLHSELNLSSLELGDSALYFCASGNGLETQYFGPGTRLLVL.

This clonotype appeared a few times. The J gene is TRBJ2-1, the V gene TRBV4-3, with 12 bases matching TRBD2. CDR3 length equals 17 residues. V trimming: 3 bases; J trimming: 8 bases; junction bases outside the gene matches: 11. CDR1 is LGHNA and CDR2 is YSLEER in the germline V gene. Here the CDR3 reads CASSQPLLAGGPHEQFF. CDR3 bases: TGCGCCAGCAGCCAGCCCCTGCTAGCGGGAGGGCCCCATGAGCAGTTCTTC.

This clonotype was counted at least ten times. DNA of the CDR3: TGCGCCAGCAGGGGGGGGACAGGGAATGCAGAGACCCAGTACTTC. Translated, it gives CASRGGTGNAETQYF. J is TRBJ2-5 and V is TRBV5-1; 9 bases align to TRBD1. CDR3 size: 15 residues. CDR1 is SGHRS, CDR2 YFSETQ, per germline. V trimming: 5 bases; J trimming: 4 bases; junction bases outside the gene matches: 9.

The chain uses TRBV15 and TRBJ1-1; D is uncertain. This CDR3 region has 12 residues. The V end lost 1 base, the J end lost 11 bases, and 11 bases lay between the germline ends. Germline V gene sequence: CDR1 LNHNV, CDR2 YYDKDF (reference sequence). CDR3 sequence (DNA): TGTGCCACCAGCAGAGCGGAGGGAGCTGCTTTCTTT. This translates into CATSRAEGAAFF.

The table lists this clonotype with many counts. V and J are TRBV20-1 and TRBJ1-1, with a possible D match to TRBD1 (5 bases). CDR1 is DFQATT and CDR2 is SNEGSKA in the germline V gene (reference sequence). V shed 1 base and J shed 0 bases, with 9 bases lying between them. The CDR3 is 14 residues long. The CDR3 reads CSARGNRMNTEAFF. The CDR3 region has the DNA TGCAGTGCTAGAGGCAACAGGATGAACACTGAAGCTTTCTTT.

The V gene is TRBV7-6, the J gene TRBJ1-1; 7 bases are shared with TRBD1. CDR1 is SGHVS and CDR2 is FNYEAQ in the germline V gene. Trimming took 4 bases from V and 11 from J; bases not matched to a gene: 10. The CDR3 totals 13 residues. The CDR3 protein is CASSSAGTATAFF. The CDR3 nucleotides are TGTGCCAGCAGCTCCGCCGGGACAGCGACTGCTTTCTTT.

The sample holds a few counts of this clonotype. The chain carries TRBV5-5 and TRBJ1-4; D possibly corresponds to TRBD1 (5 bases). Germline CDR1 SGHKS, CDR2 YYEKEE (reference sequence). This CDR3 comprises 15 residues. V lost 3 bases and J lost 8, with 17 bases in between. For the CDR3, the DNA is TGTGCCAGCAGCTGGGGGGACTCACGGGGAGAAAAACTGTTTTTT. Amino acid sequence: CASSWGDSRGEKLFF.

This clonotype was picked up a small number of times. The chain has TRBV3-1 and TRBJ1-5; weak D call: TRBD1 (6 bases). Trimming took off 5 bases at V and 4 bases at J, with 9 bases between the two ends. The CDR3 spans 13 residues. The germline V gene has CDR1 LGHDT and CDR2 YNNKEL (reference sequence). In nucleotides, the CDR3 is TGTGCCAGCAGCGGACAGCAGAATCAGCCCCAGCATTTT. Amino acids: CASSGQQNQPQHF.